The rows below give T cell receptor beta chains drawn from one sample of a study of Ad26.COV2.S vaccination and SARS-CoV-2 variants. The data were produced by immunoSEQ multiplex PCR, yet TCRdb's version contains in-frame clones alone and is incomplete. The table shows roughly 700,000 clones, with more than 80% occurring only once. Source: peripheral blood, taken in a trial of Ad26.COV2.S vaccine versus placebo. These receptors were obtained from a person aged 18-60 years who received the Ad26.COV2.S COVID-19 vaccine or a placebo. The CDR3 runs from the conserved cysteine through the conserved F or W. D genes are given only for firm matches. Size values are once, few and many counts, or a class for expanded clones, and some rows have none.

d_call j_call clone_size v_call cdr3_nt cdr3_aa
- TRBJ2-1 - TRBV5-1 TGCGCCAGCAGCCTAGGACTGGAAGACAATGAGCAGTTCTTC CASSLGLEDNEQFF
- TRBJ1-1 - TRBV6-5 TGTGCCAGCACTTCAATGCGGGGGGCTGAAGCTTTCTTT CASTSMRGAEAFF
TRBD1 TRBJ1-1 - TRBV7-9 TGTGCCAGCAGCGGCAGGACAGGGAAGAACACTGAAGCTTTCTTT CASSGRTGKNTEAFF
- TRBJ2-7 - TRBV5-6 TGTGCCAGCAGCTTAGGCAGGGGGGACGAGCAGTACTTC CASSLGRGDEQYF
- TRBJ1-2 - TRBV6-5 TGTGCCAGCAGGGACCGTGGGGGTCTCGGTGGCTACACCTTC CASRDRGGLGGYTF
- TRBJ1-4 few TRBV20-1 TGCAGTGCTCAAGAACTTGAAAAACTGTTTTTT CSAQELEKLFF
- TRBJ1-6 - TRBV2 TGTGCCAGCAGAGAGGGGACTCGTCCTAATTCACCCCTCCACTTT CASREGTRPNSPLHF
- TRBJ1-2 - TRBV11-2 TGTGCCAGCAGCTCACCGGGACAACCAAACTATGGCTACACCTTC CASSSPGQPNYGYTF
- TRBJ2-2 - TRBV19 TGTGCCAGTAGTCGGGGGGCCGTTGAGGAGCTGTTTTTT CASSRGAVEELFF
- TRBJ1-1 - TRBV30 TGTGCCTGGAGTTTATTTGAGAACACTGAAGCTTTCTTT CAWSLFENTEAFF
- TRBJ2-6 - TRBV7-8 TGTGCCAGCAGCTCAGGGTACGGGTCTGGGGCCAACGTCCTGACTTTC CASSSGYGSGANVLTF
- TRBJ2-7 few TRBV11-2 TGTGCCAGCAGCTTAATGGGGGATTCCTACGAGCAGTACTTC CASSLMGDSYEQYF
TRBD2 TRBJ2-4 - TRBV6-5 TGTGCCAGCAGAGCGGGGGGAGGAGCCAAAAACATTCAGTACTTC CASRAGGGAKNIQYF
- TRBJ1-1 - TRBV10-2 TGCGCCAGCAAAGGAGGTAGGGCGAACACTGAAGCTTTCTTT CASKGGRANTEAFF
- TRBJ2-5 - TRBV5-4 TGTGCCAGCAGCGGGGTAGGGGTGGAGACCCAGTACTTC CASSGVGVETQYF
TRBD2 TRBJ2-1 - TRBV19 TGTGCCAGTAGTATACCACAGACTAGCTTTGGCAATGAGCAGTTCTTC CASSIPQTSFGNEQFF
- TRBJ1-2 - TRBV28 TGTGCCAGCAGTTTTGGGACGACCGCTAACTATGGCTACACCTTC CASSFGTTANYGYTF
- TRBJ2-1 - TRBV13 TGTGCCAGCAGCTTAGGAGGGCCCCCCTACAATGAGCAGTTCTTC CASSLGGPPYNEQFF
- TRBJ2-5 - TRBV2 TGTGCCAGCAGTGGCTCCCGACGGGAGTACTTC CASSGSRREYF
TRBD2 TRBJ2-3 - TRBV3-1/TRBV3-2 TGTGCCAGCAGCCAAGACCCTTTTGGACTAGCGGGAGCAGATACGCAGTATTTT CASSQDPFGLAGADTQYF
- TRBJ1-3 - TRBV5-1 TGCGCCAGCAGCTTGTTTCCCACAGGGTCAGGAAACACCATATATTTT CASSLFPTGSGNTIYF
- TRBJ1-5 - TRBV6-5 TGTGCCAGCAGTTTAGTTGATACGGATCAGCCCCAGCATTTT CASSLVDTDQPQHF
TRBD2 TRBJ2-3 once TRBV5-1 TGCGCCAGCAGCGCATCTCTAGCGGGAGATACGCAGTATTTT CASSASLAGDTQYF
TRBD1 TRBJ1-6 - TRBV4-3 TGCGCCAGCAGCCATCCGGACAGGGGTTCACCCCTCCACTTT CASSHPDRGSPLHF
- TRBJ1-1 - TRBV19 TGTGCCAGTAGACTACCGGGACTGATGAACACTGAAGCTTTCTTT CASRLPGLMNTEAFF
- TRBJ1-2 - TRBV24-1 TGTGCCACCAGTGCAGGAGTTGACTATGGCTACACCTTC CATSAGVDYGYTF
- TRBJ1-5 - TRBV30 TGTGCCTGGAGCGGACAGCGAGATCAGCCCCAGCATTTT CAWSGQRDQPQHF
- TRBJ2-3 many TRBV5-5 TGTGCCAGCAGCCCCGGGACCATAACAGATACGCAGTATTTT CASSPGTITDTQYF
- TRBJ1-2 - TRBV7-2 TGTGCCAGCAGCTGGGACGGAGGGGGGTATGGCTACACCTTC CASSWDGGGYGYTF
TRBD1 TRBJ1-6 - TRBV2 TGTGCCAGCACCTGGGACAGGCTTAATTCACCCCTCCACTTT CASTWDRLNSPLHF
- TRBJ2-7 - TRBV6-6 TGTGCCAGCAGTCCCGGGACCTTCTACGAGCAGTACTTC CASSPGTFYEQYF
- TRBJ1-4 - TRBV4-2 TGTGCCAGCAGCCCAGGGGTTGTGGATAAACTGTTTTTT CASSPGVVDKLFF
TRBD1 TRBJ2-2 - TRBV6-5 TGTGCCAGCAGTTACCCGACAGGGGGGGGCACCGGGGAGCTGTTTTTT CASSYPTGGGTGELFF
- TRBJ2-1 once TRBV12-3/TRBV12-4 TGTGCCAGCAGCCGTCTGGACAATGAGCAGTTCTTC CASSRLDNEQFF
- TRBJ2-1 once TRBV3-1/TRBV3-2 TGTGCCAGCAGCTCAGTCGCAACGGCGAGGAATGAGCAGTTCTTC CASSSVATARNEQFF
TRBD2 TRBJ2-1 - TRBV7-8 TGTGCCAGCAGCTTGGAACTAGCGAAGACGAATGAGCAGTTCTTC CASSLELAKTNEQFF
- TRBJ1-3 - TRBV3-1/TRBV3-2 TGTGCCAGCAGCCAAGAATTGGGGACCCGGTCTGGAAACACCATATATTTT CASSQELGTRSGNTIYF
TRBD1 TRBJ2-7 - TRBV7-9 TGTGCCAGCAGCTCCGGCGACAGGGAAGGAGACGAGCAGTACTTC CASSSGDREGDEQYF
- TRBJ2-1 - TRBV27 TGTGCCAGCAGTTTTGGAGGACCTGGCAATGAGCAGTTCTTC CASSFGGPGNEQFF
TRBD1 TRBJ1-6 - TRBV19 TGTGCCAGTGGCCCGACAGGGGCTAATAATTCACCCCTCCACTTT CASGPTGANNSPLHF
TRBD2 TRBJ2-7 - TRBV24-1 TGTGCCACCAGTGACTCGAGCGGGAGTACCTACGAGCAGTACTTC CATSDSSGSTYEQYF
TRBD2 TRBJ2-1 once TRBV3-1/TRBV3-2 TGTGCCAGCAGCCAAGCTGGGACTAGCGGGAACACTGAGCAGTTCTTC CASSQAGTSGNTEQFF
TRBD1 TRBJ1-4 - TRBV5-1 TGCGCCAGCAGCATCGGGACAGGGGATGAAAAACTGTTTTTT CASSIGTGDEKLFF
TRBD2 TRBJ2-7 - TRBV30 TGTGCCTGGAGTTTAGCGGGAGGAAACGAGCAGTACTTC CAWSLAGGNEQYF
TRBD1 TRBJ1-2 - TRBV3-1/TRBV3-2 TGTGCCAGCAGGGGGCTAGGGACAGGGAAAGGCTACACCTTC CASRGLGTGKGYTF
TRBD2 TRBJ2-3 - TRBV3-1/TRBV3-2 TGTGCCAGCAGCCAAGGGAGCGGGAGTGGAGATACGCAGTATTTT CASSQGSGSGDTQYF
TRBD1 TRBJ1-2 - TRBV27 TGTGCCAGCAGTTTTAGTGGACAGGGGCCGTCTAACTATGGCTACACCTTC CASSFSGQGPSNYGYTF
- TRBJ1-5 - TRBV6-6 TGTGCCAGCAGTTACTCCACAGGGACCGGTCAGCCCCAGCATTTT CASSYSTGTGQPQHF
- TRBJ2-7 - TRBV2 TGTGCCAGCCGTAAGGGGGGTTCCTACGAGCAGTACTTC CASRKGGSYEQYF
TRBD2 TRBJ2-1 - TRBV7-2 TGTGCCAGCAGCCCACGGACTAGCGGGAGGGCCATGGAGCAGTTCTTC CASSPRTSGRAMEQFF
TRBD2 TRBJ2-1 - TRBV7-9 TGTGCCAGCGGAGCCTACGCGGGACTAAAGTACAATGAGCAGTTCTTC CASGAYAGLKYNEQFF
TRBD2 TRBJ2-1 few TRBV18 TGTGCCAGCTCACCACCGAGCGGGAGTGTTGAGCAGTTCTTC CASSPPSGSVEQFF
- TRBJ2-1 - TRBV29-1 TGCAGCGTGACGGAGAGCTCCTACAATGAGCAGTTCTTC CSVTESSYNEQFF